This T cell receptor beta chain came from a study of T-cell reconstitution after alpha-beta-depleted transplantation in children. General study findings and limits: Expanded graft clones numbering several hundred reportedly gave rise to alpha-beta T cells about two months after transplant.

The table lists this clonotype with a count of one. Its antigen is not known. Germline trimming cut 5 bases from V and 4 bases from J; bases unmatched to any gene: 9. The CDR3 has 16 residues. Germline loops: CDR1 MNHEY, CDR2 SMNVEV (reference sequence). Preparation of the TCRbeta library used unique molecular identifiers. TCRdb fed the PCR reads into MiXCR, producing one record per CDR3 protein. Of roughly 20,000 distinct CDR3 sequences detected, 10% to 15% appear once; the ten largest clones hold 35%. This sequence originates from a female patient aged 2-9 years who had a stem cell transplant for congenital amegakaryocytic thrombocytopenia, so the T cells may come from the graft donor. The rearrangement uses TRBV27 and TRBJ2-3; 10 bases agree with TRBD2. The sequenced sample was PBMCs, mostly from graft donor cells, obtained 60 days after TCRalphabeta/CD19-depleted stem cell transplant. CDR3 coding DNA: TGTGCCAGCAGTCAAACGCTAGCGGGGGCCTCAGATACGCAGTATTTT. Amino acids: CASSQTLAGASDTQYF.